This T cell receptor beta chain was recorded in a study of blood T cell repertoires in COVID-19. Seattle's cohort entered during active infection and was followed longitudinally. With V trimmed by 2 bases and J by 5 bases, 4 bases remained unmatched. Per the germline V gene, CDR1 is LGHDT and CDR2 is YNNKEL (reference sequence). This CDR3 is 15 amino acids long. TCRdb keeps only in-frame clones here, not all; method: immunoSEQ multiplex PCR. This table has 240,000 or so clones, approximately 80% appearing once. Input material: peripheral blood. This clonotype originated in a woman over 75 with COVID-19, enrolled during active disease. The chain employs TRBV3-1 (or the pseudogene TRBV3-2) and TRBJ2-7, with 12 bases aligning to TRBD2. CDR3 nucleotide sequence: TGTGCCAGCAGCCAACTAGCGGGAGGGAGGAACGAGCAGTACTTC. This gives the protein CASSQLAGGRNEQYF.